Presented here are 26 T cell receptor beta chains from one specimen sequenced in a study of blood T cell repertoires in COVID-19. Libraries were prepared by immunoSEQ multiplex PCR; TCRdb keeps only in-frame clonotypes and omits some of them. Among about 190,000 clones listed, under 90% were seen once. Sequenced input: peripheral blood. The receptors come from a human donor in a cohort sampled during active COVID-19.

This clone was seen a few times. J is TRBJ2-7 and V is TRBV7-2; 13 positions match TRBD2. The germline gives CDR1 SGHTA, CDR2 FQGNSA. J gave up 4 bases and V 4 bases, and 1 base lay outside the gene matches. This CDR3 contains 14 residues. The CDR3 bases are TGTGCCAGCAGCTCGACTAGCGGGAGGTACGAGCAGTACTTC. Residues: CASSSTSGRYEQYF.

The DNA for the CDR3 is TGTGCCAGCAGACAGGGGGCCTCGACGCGAAACACCATATATTTT. It encodes CASRQGASTRNTIYF. The chain combines TRBV6-5 with TRBJ1-3; 9 bases line up with TRBD1. The CDR3 spans 15 residues. Germline trimming cut 6 bases from V and 5 bases from J; bases unmatched to any gene: 8. Germline CDR1 is MNHEY and CDR2 is SVGAGI.

The chain combines TRBV19 with TRBJ2-1; the D gene is possibly TRBD1 (6 bases). CDR3 length equals 16 residues. Per germline, CDR1 LNHDA and CDR2 SQIVND (reference sequence). Trimming removed 4 bases from V and 3 bases from J, with 16 bases in between. The CDR3 DNA is TGTGCCAGTAGTAGGGGGACACCAACTATCTACAATGAGCAGTTCTTC. Translating it yields CASSRGTPTIYNEQFF.

The genes are TRBV4-1 and TRBJ2-7; TRBD1 matches at 10 bases. The CDR3 extends over 15 amino acids. The ends lost 4 bases at V and 2 bases at J; junction bases unmatched: 5. The germline V gene has CDR1 MGHRA and CDR2 YSYEKL. In DNA form, the CDR3 reads TGCGCCAGCAGCCTCGGGGACAGGGGCCCCTACGAGCAGTACTTC. Translating it yields CASSLGDRGPYEQYF.

J is TRBJ2-2 and V is TRBV19, with D unresolved. V lost 6 bases to trimming and J lost 4 bases, with 18 bases between them. This CDR3 is 16 amino acids long. Looked up from germline, CDR1 is LNHDA and CDR2 is SQIVND (reference sequence). CDR3 DNA sequence: TGTGCCAGTAGCGGATTTGTCGACACGCCCACCGGGGAGCTGTTTTTT. Amino acids: CASSGFVDTPTGELFF.

The chain is built from TRBV6-2 or TRBV6-3 and TRBJ2-7, with 8 bases fitting TRBD1. V gave up 6 bases and J gave up 6 bases; unmatched junction bases: 16. Germline CDR1 and CDR2: MNHEY and SVGEGT. The CDR3 sequence is 16 residues long. The CDR3: CASSSSWTGLDFEQYV. Written as DNA, the CDR3 is TGTGCCAGCAGCAGCTCCTGGACAGGGCTTGACTTCGAGCAGTACGTC.

The V call is TRBV7-8, the J call TRBJ2-2, with 8 bases that match TRBD2. Germline loops: CDR1 SGHVS, CDR2 FQNEAQ. The CDR3 loop spans 15 amino acids. Unmatched junction bases numbered 9, after V lost 10 bases and J lost 2 bases. The CDR3, as DNA: TGTGCCAACAAGCGGGGGAGCCCAAACACCGGGGAGCTGTTTTTT. It yields the protein CANKRGSPNTGELFF. The full variable domain, its missing parts supplied by reference TRBV7-8 and TRBJ2-2, is GAGVSQSPRYKVAKRGQDVALRCDPISGHVSLFWYQQALGQGPEFLTYFQNEAQLDKSGLPSDRFFAERPEGSVSTLKIQRTQQEDSAVYLCANKRGSPNTGELFFGEGSRLTVL.

This clone was detected a few times. The V and J genes are TRBV2 and TRBJ1-1; 9 positions match TRBD1. V was clipped by 8 bases and J by 2 bases; unmatched bases: 6. Germline V gene sequence: CDR1 SNHLY, CDR2 FYNNEI. The CDR3 contains 14 residues. CDR3 amino acids: CASCETGGNTEAFF. CDR3 coding DNA: TGTGCCAGCTGCGAGACAGGGGGTAACACTGAAGCTTTCTTT.

This clone was observed a few times. The rearrangement links TRBV7-2 to TRBJ2-7; D possibly corresponds to TRBD1 (5 bases). Germline loops: CDR1 SGHTA, CDR2 FQGNSA. CDR3 size: 13 residues. V lost 3 bases to trimming and J lost 5 bases, with 11 bases between them. The CDR3 coding sequence is TGTGCCAGCAGCTTTAAGTCCAGGGACGAGCAGTACTTC. Translation gives CASSFKSRDEQYF.

The chain employs TRBV7-2 and TRBJ2-1; D is unresolved. The germline V and J ends were trimmed by 1 base and 9 bases, with 7 bases remaining between them. CDR1 and CDR2 (germline): SGHTA, FQGNSA. This CDR3 is 12 amino acids long. DNA of the CDR3: TGTGCCAGCAGCTTAGACTCAGGTGAGCAGTTCTTC. Amino acids: CASSLDSGEQFF.

CDR3 coding DNA: TGTGCCAGCAGCCCCGACTCGGGGGTTTCGAGGGAGCAGTTCTTC. Residues: CASSPDSGVSREQFF. This chain connects TRBV7-3 to TRBJ2-1, with a tentative D call TRBD2 (6 bases). CDR3 length: 15 residues. The V end was cut by 5 bases, the J end by 10 bases, with 21 bases between. Germline V gene data show CDR1 as SGHTA and CDR2 as FQGTGA. Full variable domain (outside the CDR3, taken from reference TRBV7-3 and TRBJ2-1): GAGVSQTPSNKVTEKGKYVELRCDPISGHTALYWYRQSLGQGPEFLIYFQGTGAADDSGLPNDRFFAVRPEGSVSTLKIQRTERGDSAVYLCASSPDSGVSREQFFGPGTRLTVL.

V and J are TRBV24-1 and TRBJ2-3; the D gene is possibly TRBD2 (5 bases). The CDR3 is made up of 14 amino acids. Trimming removed 6 bases at V and 2 bases at J, with 11 bases between. The germline gives CDR1 KGHDR, CDR2 SFDVKD. Here the CDR3 DNA reads TGTGCCACCAGTTCCCCGCTAGCCACAGATACGCAGTATTTT. Its translation: CATSSPLATDTQYF.

This sequence joins TRBV6-1 and TRBJ1-2, with D uncertain. The CDR3 sequence is 16 residues long. V lost 4 bases and J lost 4, with 19 bases in between. Germline V gene data show CDR1 as MNHNS and CDR2 as SASEGT. CDR3 in amino acids: CASSVLAVGSLYGYTF. CDR3 DNA: TGTGCCAGCAGTGTACTCGCGGTCGGCAGCCTCTATGGCTACACCTTC.

This chain connects TRBV27 to TRBJ2-1; 8 bases agree with TRBD2. With V trimmed by 7 bases and J by 0 bases, 11 bases remained unmatched. The CDR3 runs to 17 residues. Germline loops: CDR1 MNHEY, CDR2 SMNVEV (reference sequence). CDR3 in DNA: TGTGCCAGCATGGTAGCGGGGCTACTACGCTCCTACAATGAGCAGTTCTTC. Encoded protein: CASMVAGLLRSYNEQFF.

The chain has TRBV7-9 and TRBJ1-2; 9 bases are a match to TRBD1. CDR3 length: 16 residues. With 5 bases clipped from V and 4 bases from J, the junction kept 11 bases outside the gene matches. Germline CDR1 reads SEHNR; CDR2 reads FQNEAQ (reference sequence). The CDR3 sequence is CASSPGTGSKAYGYTF. CDR3 nucleotides: TGTGCCAGCAGCCCCGGGACAGGGTCTAAAGCCTATGGCTACACCTTC.

V usage is TRBV6-5 and J usage is TRBJ2-7, with D perhaps matching TRBD2 (6 bases). Per germline, CDR1 MNHEY and CDR2 SVGAGI. This CDR3 region has 12 residues. V lost 7 bases to trimming and J lost 5 bases, with 12 bases between them. The DNA for the CDR3 is TGTGCCAGCAACGAGTGGGGGGACGAGCAGTACTTC. Amino acid sequence: CASNEWGDEQYF.

The J gene is TRBJ2-3, the V gene TRBV29-1, with D possibly TRBD1 on 6 matching bases. The V and J ends lost 6 bases and 0 bases respectively, with 10 bases between them. This CDR3 is 13 amino acids long. Germline values: CDR1 SQVTM, CDR2 ANQGSEA. Here the CDR3 reads CSVRGPSTDTQYF. The CDR3 DNA reads as TGCAGCGTCAGGGGACCTAGCACAGATACGCAGTATTTT.

The gene calls are TRBV7-2 and TRBJ2-2, with TRBD2 matching over 7 bases. This CDR3 spans 17 amino acids. Germline V gene data show CDR1 as SGHTA and CDR2 as FQGNSA. Losses at the gene ends were 0 bases for V and 4 bases for J; bases not matched to a gene: 8. CDR3 nucleotide sequence: TGTGCCAGCAGCTTAGCGTTGAGACTAGCCAGCACCGGGGAGCTGTTTTTT. Translated, it gives CASSLALRLASTGELFF.

The chain links TRBV4-2 to TRBJ2-2; D call uncertain. V dropped 3 bases and J dropped 5 bases, with 10 bases sitting between them. Looked up from germline, CDR1 is LGHNA and CDR2 is YNFKEQ. The CDR3 contains 14 residues. The CDR3 loop reads CASSHTSGTGELFF. Written as DNA, the CDR3 is TGTGCCAGCAGCCACACGTCCGGGACCGGGGAGCTGTTTTTT.

This rearrangement joins TRBV3-1 (or the pseudogene TRBV3-2) to TRBJ1-1; TRBD1 matches at 8 bases. Unmatched junction bases numbered 7, after V lost 1 base and J lost 9 bases. The CDR3 length is 14 residues. Germline loops: CDR1 LGHDT, CDR2 YNNKEL (reference sequence). The CDR3 loop reads CASSQVVPGGQAFF. The CDR3 coding sequence is TGTGCCAGCAGCCAAGTGGTCCCAGGGGGCCAAGCTTTCTTT.

The rearrangement uses TRBV9 and TRBJ2-5, with 8 positions matching TRBD2. The germline gives CDR1 SGDLS, CDR2 YYNGEE. Trimming took 2 bases from V and 1 from J; bases not matched to a gene: 1. The CDR3 runs to 14 residues. The CDR3 sequence is CASSVGGVQETQYF. The CDR3 nucleotides read TGTGCCAGCAGCGTCGGGGGGGTCCAAGAGACCCAGTACTTC.

The chain carries TRBV28 and TRBJ2-1, with 10 bases matching TRBD2. V trimming: 3 bases; J trimming: 5 bases; junction bases outside the gene matches: 7. The germline CDR1 and CDR2 sequences are MDHEN and SYDVKM. CDR3 length: 16 residues. The CDR3 DNA sequence: TGTGCCAGCAGTTTCTCTGGACTAGCGGTGAACAATGAGCAGTTCTTC. It is translated as CASSFSGLAVNNEQFF.

This clone appeared a single time. The chain uses TRBV15 and TRBJ1-5; 11 bases match TRBD1. CDR1 LNHNV and CDR2 YYDKDF come from the germline V gene (reference sequence). J gave up 0 bases and V 3 bases, and 4 bases lay outside the gene matches. This CDR3 region has 17 residues. CDR3 DNA: TGTGCCACCAGCAGGGGACAGGGGGGGAATAGCAATCAGCCCCAGCATTTT. Translated, it gives CATSRGQGGNSNQPQHF.

The chain carries TRBV10-3 and TRBJ1-5; D not resolved. Germline lookup yields CDR1 ENHRY and CDR2 SYGVKD. The ends were cut back, 8 bases at V and 0 bases at J, with 17 bases in the middle. The CDR3 contains 16 residues. The DNA of the CDR3 is TGTGCCATCTCGAGTGCGGGTGGGTATAGCAATCAGCCCCAGCATTTT. Translating gives CAISSAGGYSNQPQHF.

The CDR3 DNA sequence: TGTGCCAGCAGCTTCCTTGGGACTAGAAATACCGGGGAGCTGTTTTTT. It translates to CASSFLGTRNTGELFF. The rearrangement joins TRBV7-3 to TRBJ2-2; TRBD2 matches 8 bases. Germline loops: CDR1 SGHTA, CDR2 FQGTGA. V was pared by 3 bases and J by 5 bases, with 8 bases of the junction left unmatched. This CDR3 comprises 16 residues.

This rearrangement joins TRBV5-4 to TRBJ2-4, with TRBD2 matching 7 bases. This CDR3 region has 15 residues. Germline loops: CDR1 SGHNT, CDR2 YYREEE (reference sequence). V was pared by 4 bases and J by 4 bases, with 8 bases of the junction left unmatched. The CDR3 loop reads CASSAPGTTKNIQYF. In DNA, the CDR3 is TGTGCCAGCAGCGCCCCCGGGACTACTAAAAACATTCAGTACTTC.